This T cell receptor beta chain comes out of a study of cytomegalovirus exposure and HLA in healthy donors. About this clone: Its antigen is currently unknown.

V was trimmed by 6 bases and J by 0 bases, leaving 8 bases between them. Looked up from germline, CDR1 is KGHSH and CDR2 is LQKENI. The CDR3 runs 14 residues. Primers included in the PCR were 60 Vbeta and 13 Jbeta primers. Clones were read by immunoSEQ multiplex PCR, and TCRdb kept only the in-frame ones, dropping some. The top ten hold just over 3% of the sample, which has under 200,000 clones, around 84% seen once. Study results and caveats: An analysis was carried out at a later point. It showed that HLA-associated TCR beta chains were more clonally expanded than equally common non-associated chains. A later analysis linked a missense DCLRE1C variant to TCR beta V- and J-gene trimming.

The rearrangement joins TRBV18 to TRBJ1-4, with TRBD1 as a possible D gene (5 bases). The sequenced sample consisted of PBMCs. The receptor's source is a woman in her thirties or forties in good health and CMV-seronegative. The CDR3 here is CASSDTATNEKLFF. CDR3 DNA: TGTGCCAGCTCGGACACCGCAACTAATGAAAAACTGTTTTTT.